The clone carrying this T cell receptor (beta chain) was counted only a few times. What it recognizes is unknown. This CDR3 has 16 residues. V dropped 5 bases and J dropped 2; count of bases not matched to a gene: 6. Germline V lookup: CDR1 SGHRS, CDR2 YFSETQ. This specimen comes from a study of beta chain features in type 1 diabetes. Findings and limits, study-wide: TCRB CDR3s from Type 1 diabetes patients were moderately but significantly shorter in all four CD4+ subsets.

cDNA synthesis used the whole RNA isolate, giving expressed TCRB sequences. This table comes from immunoSEQ multiplex PCR, and its TCRdb copy is limited to in-frame clones, with some not included. The sample shows 600,000 to 700,000 clones, around 12% of them seen only once. This rearrangement joins TRBV5-1 to TRBJ2-3; 12 nucleotides agree with TRBD2. The receptor comes from a man aged 25-40 years with type 1 diabetes. The sequenced sample was naive CD4+ T cells from blood. CDR3 sequence (DNA): TGCGCCAGCAGTTCTGGACTAGCGGGGTTCACAGATACGCAGTATTTT. Translating gives CASSSGLAGFTDTQYF.